This T cell receptor beta chain was recovered during a study of cytomegalovirus exposure and HLA in healthy donors. The wider study: Around 80 million unique TCR sequences came from HLA-typed donors in an early release. Study-wide results and limits: Later analysis associated a missense DCLRE1C variant with TCR beta V- and J-gene trimming.

CDR1 is SGHKS, CDR2 YYEKEE, per germline (reference sequence). J gave up 9 bases and V 0 bases, and 4 bases lay outside the gene matches. The CDR3 spans 15 residues. In the PCR, 60 Vbeta and 13 Jbeta primers were used. TCRdb's table, derived via immunoSEQ multiplex PCR, lists solely in-frame clones and lacks some. This sample has over 150,000 clones, with 84% found just once. With respect to this clone: Its antigen is not known.

The source is a man younger than 35 in good health and CMV-seronegative. The gene calls are TRBV5-5 and TRBJ1-6; 9 bases map to TRBD1. Sample: PBMCs. The CDR3 sequence is CASSLGTGVSSPLHF. As DNA, the CDR3 is TGTGCCAGCAGCTTGGGGACAGGGGTGTCTTCACCCCTCCACTTT.